This T cell receptor (beta chain) was documented in a study of shared clonotypes between healthy human individuals. Study information: Aged between 18 and 49, the donors were a couple of women and three men. Each donor's CD4 naive and CD4 memory cells filled three plates apiece, CD8 naive two, and CD8 memory one.

CDR1 LNHDA and CDR2 SQIVND come from the germline V gene (reference sequence). The V end lost 3 bases, the J end lost 0 bases, and 6 bases lay between the germline ends. CDR3 length equals 13 residues. Every subset's genomic DNA went evenly onto several immunoSEQ plates. Authors' methods: ImmunoSEQ junction-only sequences lacked quality scores, so their filtering differed. Using immunoSEQ multiplex PCR, the repertoire was profiled, and TCRdb retains in-frame clones only, with some absent. From that table come the V and J calls and clone size; the DNA was used to work out D and trimming. Of about 1.1 million clones listed, 60% to 85% are singletons.

The sample consisted of memory CD4+ T cells from PBMCs. Subset here: CD45RA-negative fraction. The receptor was derived from a man aged 18 to 35 in good health. Some clones in this sample may be carry-over from other donors' samples. V is TRBV19 and J is TRBJ2-7; D gene uncertain. The CDR3, as DNA: TGTGCCAGTAGTATGACGTACTCCTACGAGCAGTACTTC. It specifies CASSMTYSYEQYF.